The 13 T cell receptor beta chains below all came from one sample that was sequenced in a study of T cells in Graves' hyperthyroidism and ophthalmopathy. Regions amplified from RNA transcripts were the TCR beta CDR3 regions. Primed by the HTBI set, a first-round RT-PCR was run on the TCR CDR3. TCRdb passed the multiplex PCR reads through MiXCR, listing each CDR3 protein once. The top ten clones hold around a third of a sample with about 400,000 distinct CDR3 sequences, about 15% of them seen once. Sequencing input: blood. These receptors were collected from a woman aged 25 to 39 with Graves' hyperthyroidism.

There are many counts of this clonotype. This sequence joins TRBV19 and TRBJ2-5; TRBD1 agrees at 7 bases. V trimming: 5 bases; J trimming: 5 bases; junction bases outside the gene matches: 5. Germline V gene lookup returns CDR1 LNHDA and CDR2 SQIVND (reference sequence). The CDR3 is 13 amino acids. CDR3 amino acids: CASSVLQGETQYF. In nucleotides, the CDR3 is TGTGCCAGTAGTGTACTACAGGGGGAGACCCAGTACTTC. The full variable domain, in which reference TRBV19 and TRBJ2-5 provide the parts outside the CDR3, is DGGITQSPKYLFRKEGQNVTLSCEQNLNHDAMYWYRQDPGQGLRLIYYSQIVNDFQKGDIAEGYSVSREKKESFPLTVTSAQKNPTAFYLCASSVLQGETQYFGPGTRLLVL.

This clonotype was recorded at least ten times. This chain joins TRBV7-9 and TRBJ2-1; TRBD1 or TRBD2 may be the D gene (5 bases each). V dropped 5 bases and J dropped 4 bases, with 15 bases sitting between them. The germline V gene encodes CDR1 SEHNR and CDR2 FQNEAQ (reference sequence). CDR3 length equals 15 residues. This CDR3 is CASSPPHGGYNEQFF. The CDR3 DNA reads as TGTGCCAGCAGCCCACCGCATGGGGGTTACAATGAGCAGTTCTTC.

The J gene is TRBJ1-2, the V gene TRBV19, with 10 nucleotides matching TRBD1. Germline assignment: CDR1 LNHDA and CDR2 SQIVND (reference sequence). CDR3 length equals 15 residues. Trimming took 5 bases from V and 6 from J; bases not matched to a gene: 9. The CDR3 protein is CASSSPGQGIDGYTF. CDR3 in DNA: TGTGCCAGTAGTTCCCCGGGACAGGGGATAGATGGCTACACCTTC.

This clonotype was seen many times. The J gene is TRBJ2-3, the V gene TRBV12-3 or TRBV12-4, with D maybe TRBD2 (6 bases). This CDR3 has 13 residues. Trimming removed 4 bases from V and 6 bases from J, with 11 bases in between. The chain's CDR3 is CASSYRETDTQYF. The CDR3 region has the DNA TGTGCCAGCAGTTATCGGGAGACCGATACGCAGTATTTT.

This clonotype showed up just a few times. The chain's CDR3 is CATPSIGTECQPQHF. DNA of the CDR3: TGTGCCACACCATCAATCGGGACAGAATGTCAGCCCCAGCATTTT. This chain connects TRBV6-4 to TRBJ1-5; TRBD1 matches at 7 bases. This CDR3 has 15 residues. V dropped 10 bases and J dropped 6; count of bases not matched to a gene: 15. From germline, CDR1 is MRHNA and CDR2 SNTAGT.

This clonotype was observed a few times. The V call is TRBV5-8, the J call TRBJ2-3; 8 nucleotides agree with TRBD2. V dropped 4 bases and J dropped 3; count of bases not matched to a gene: 7. Germline V lookup: CDR1 SGHTS, CDR2 YDEGEE. The length of the CDR3 is 15 residues. The CDR3 nucleotides read TGTGCCAGCAGCGGGGACGGGGGGGGAACAGATACGCAGTATTTT. Encoded protein: CASSGDGGGTDTQYF.

The V gene is TRBV29-1, the J gene TRBJ2-3; the match to TRBD2 covers 7 bases. Per germline, CDR1 SQVTM and CDR2 ANQGSEA. The CDR3 totals 20 residues. V lost 4 bases, J lost 3 bases, and 25 bases stayed unmatched. The CDR3 nucleotides are TGCAGCGTTGTCCCCGTTCTTGGGGCGGGGGATTCAAGAGGGACAGATACGCAGTATTTT. It translates to CSVVPVLGAGDSRGTDTQYF.

This clonotype was detected ten times or more. The rearrangement joins TRBV30 to TRBJ2-6; D is uncertain. Germline-derived CDR1 and CDR2 are GTSNPN and SVGIG (reference sequence). With 5 bases removed from V and 2 bases from J, the gap between germline ends came to 7 bases. The CDR3 has 13 residues. The CDR3 bases are TGTGCCTGGGGAGTAGCTGGGGCCAACGTCCTGACTTTC. Translating gives CAWGVAGANVLTF.

Many counts were recorded for this clonotype. J is TRBJ2-2 and V is TRBV5-6; D might be TRBD1 or TRBD2, each matching 5 bases. The CDR3 is 16 residues long. Germline assignment: CDR1 SGHDT and CDR2 YYEEEE. Deletions cut 1 base from V and 4 bases from J, with 14 bases between. CDR3 DNA: TGTGCCAGCAGCTTGATCTGGGACGGGGTCACCGGGGAGCTGTTTTTT. It codes for CASSLIWDGVTGELFF.

This clonotype was seen a few times. The V gene is TRBV3-1, the J gene TRBJ2-5, with 7 bases lining up with TRBD2. Per germline, CDR1 LGHDT and CDR2 YNNKEL (reference sequence). The junction had 12 bases not matched to a gene; V was cut back by 2 bases and J by 0 bases. The CDR3 consists of 18 residues. Here the CDR3 DNA reads TGTGCCAGCAGCCAACTACCCGGGAATAGCGGGTACCAAGAGACCCAGTACTTC. Translated: CASSQLPGNSGYQETQYF.

This clonotype was seen at least ten times. J is TRBJ2-1 and V is TRBV5-1; tentative D call: TRBD2 (6 bases). Trimming removed 0 bases from V and 4 bases from J, with 14 bases in between. CDR1 is SGHRS and CDR2 is YFSETQ in the germline V gene. The length of the CDR3 is 16 residues. Written as DNA, the CDR3 is TGCGCCAGCAGCTTGGTGGGGGGAGAGTCATACAATGAGCAGTTCTTC. Its protein is CASSLVGGESYNEQFF.

This clonotype occurred many times. The chain couples TRBV27 to TRBJ2-5; weak D call: TRBD1 (6 bases). This CDR3 is 15 amino acids long. V dropped 4 bases and J dropped 5 bases, with 17 bases sitting between them. The germline V gene encodes CDR1 MNHEY and CDR2 SMNVEV (reference sequence). CDR3 nucleotides: TGTGCCAGCAGTTCACCCCTGACAGGATCGGAGACCCAGTACTTC. It translates to CASSSPLTGSETQYF.

This clonotype was recorded at least ten times. The rearrangement joins TRBV12-3 or TRBV12-4 to TRBJ2-3; D is perhaps TRBD1 (5 bases). There are 14 residues in the CDR3. V was clipped by 2 bases and J by 1 base, with 7 bases between them. CDR3 nucleotides: TGTGCCAGCAGTTTACAGACAGGCACAGATACGCAGTATTTT. Its translation: CASSLQTGTDTQYF.